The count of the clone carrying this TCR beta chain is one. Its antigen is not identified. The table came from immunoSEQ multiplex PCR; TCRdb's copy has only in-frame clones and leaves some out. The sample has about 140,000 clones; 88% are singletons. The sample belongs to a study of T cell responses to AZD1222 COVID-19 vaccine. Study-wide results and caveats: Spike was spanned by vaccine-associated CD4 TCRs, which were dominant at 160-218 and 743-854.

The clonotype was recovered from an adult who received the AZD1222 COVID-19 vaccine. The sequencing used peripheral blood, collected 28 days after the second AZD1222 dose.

CDR3: CATSAGTGSTVETQYF. The CDR3 DNA follows: TGTGCCACCAGTGCCGGGACAGGTAGTACAGTGGAGACCCAGTACTTC. This chain uses TRBV24-1 with TRBJ2-5; 8 nucleotides align to TRBD1. The CDR3 extends over 16 amino acids. Trimming removed 5 bases from V and 5 bases from J; junction bases left unmatched: 12. Germline lookup yields CDR1 KGHDR and CDR2 SFDVKD.